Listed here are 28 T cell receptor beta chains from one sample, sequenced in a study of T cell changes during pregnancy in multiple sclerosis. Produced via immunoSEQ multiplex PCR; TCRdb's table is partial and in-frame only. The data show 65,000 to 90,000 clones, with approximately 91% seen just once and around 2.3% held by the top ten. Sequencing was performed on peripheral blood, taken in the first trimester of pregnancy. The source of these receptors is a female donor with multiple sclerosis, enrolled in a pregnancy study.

CDR3 bases: TGTGCCAGCAGCGGGGTACCAGGACAGGGCGGCACAGATACGCAGTATTTT. This encodes CASSGVPGQGGTDTQYF. The chain has TRBV5-6 and TRBJ2-3, with TRBD1 matching over 8 bases. The CDR3 loop spans 17 amino acids. Germline V lookup: CDR1 SGHDT, CDR2 YYEEEE. Unmatched junction bases numbered 11, after V lost 4 bases and J lost 1 base.

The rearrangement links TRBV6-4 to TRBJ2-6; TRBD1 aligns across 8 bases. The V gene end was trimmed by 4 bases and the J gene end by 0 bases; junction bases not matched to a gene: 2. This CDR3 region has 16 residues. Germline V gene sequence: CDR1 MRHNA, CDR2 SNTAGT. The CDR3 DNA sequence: TGTGCCAGCAGTGGGGGGACAGGCTCTGGGGCCAACGTCCTGACTTTC. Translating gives CASSGGTGSGANVLTF.

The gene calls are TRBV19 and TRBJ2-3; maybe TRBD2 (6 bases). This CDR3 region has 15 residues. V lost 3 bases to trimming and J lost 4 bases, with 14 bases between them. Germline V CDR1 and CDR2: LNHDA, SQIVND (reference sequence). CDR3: CASSILVGSADTQYF. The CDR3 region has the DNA TGTGCCAGTAGTATTCTAGTCGGGAGTGCAGATACGCAGTATTTT.

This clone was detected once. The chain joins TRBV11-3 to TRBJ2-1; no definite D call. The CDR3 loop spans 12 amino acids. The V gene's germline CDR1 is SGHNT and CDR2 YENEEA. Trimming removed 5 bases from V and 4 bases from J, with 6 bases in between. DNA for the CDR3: TGTGCCAGCAGCCCTACGTACAATGAGCAGTTCTTC. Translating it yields CASSPTYNEQFF.

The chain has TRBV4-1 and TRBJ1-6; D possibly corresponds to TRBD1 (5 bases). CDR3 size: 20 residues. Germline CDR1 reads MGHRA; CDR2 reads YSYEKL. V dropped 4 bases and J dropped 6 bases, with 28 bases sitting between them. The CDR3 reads CASSPVDPGSIRGVNSPLHF. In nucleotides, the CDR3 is TGCGCCAGCAGCCCGGTAGATCCAGGTTCGATTCGGGGGGTTAATTCACCCCTCCACTTT.

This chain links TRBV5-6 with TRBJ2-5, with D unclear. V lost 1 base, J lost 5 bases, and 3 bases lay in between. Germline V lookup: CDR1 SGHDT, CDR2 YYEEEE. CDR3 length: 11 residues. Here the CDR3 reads CASSLSETQYF. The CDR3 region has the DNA TGTGCCAGCAGCTTGTCGGAGACCCAGTACTTC.

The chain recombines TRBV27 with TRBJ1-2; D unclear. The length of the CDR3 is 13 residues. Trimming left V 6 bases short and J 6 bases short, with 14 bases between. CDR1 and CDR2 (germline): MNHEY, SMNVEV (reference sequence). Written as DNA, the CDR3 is TGTGCCAGCAGCTTAATGCGGGGAAATGGCTACACCTTC. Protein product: CASSLMRGNGYTF.

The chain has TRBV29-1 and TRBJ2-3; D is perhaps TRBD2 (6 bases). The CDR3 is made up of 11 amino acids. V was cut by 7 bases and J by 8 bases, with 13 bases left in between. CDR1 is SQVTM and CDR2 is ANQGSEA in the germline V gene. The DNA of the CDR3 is TGCAGCGGTCAACTAGCTGGTACGCAGTATTTT. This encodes CSGQLAGTQYF.

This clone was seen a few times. The CDR3 sequence is CASSEYPGVGGYTF. The CDR3 nucleotides read TGTGCCAGCAGTGAATACCCGGGAGTAGGAGGCTACACCTTC. The V gene is TRBV6-1, the J gene TRBJ1-2; D is uncertain. V lost 2 bases and J lost 8, with 15 bases in between. This CDR3 has 14 residues. CDR1 is MNHNS and CDR2 is SASEGT in the germline V gene.

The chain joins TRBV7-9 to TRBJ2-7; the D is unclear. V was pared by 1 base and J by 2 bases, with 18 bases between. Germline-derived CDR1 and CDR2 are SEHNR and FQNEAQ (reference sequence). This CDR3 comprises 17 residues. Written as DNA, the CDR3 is TGTGCCAGCAGCTTAGGCCCCCAGCAGGAAAACCCCTACGAGCAGTACTTC. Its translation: CASSLGPQQENPYEQYF.

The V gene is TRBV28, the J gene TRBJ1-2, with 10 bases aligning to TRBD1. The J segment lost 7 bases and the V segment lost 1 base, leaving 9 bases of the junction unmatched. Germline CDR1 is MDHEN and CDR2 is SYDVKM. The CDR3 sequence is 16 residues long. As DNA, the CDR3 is TGTGCCAGCAGTTTATTGTCGGGGACAGGGGTTAGTGGCTACACCTTC. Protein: CASSLLSGTGVSGYTF.

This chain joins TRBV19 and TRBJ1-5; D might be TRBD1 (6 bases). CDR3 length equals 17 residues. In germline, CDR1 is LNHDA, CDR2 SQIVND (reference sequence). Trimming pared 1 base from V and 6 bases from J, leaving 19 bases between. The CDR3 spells CASSIGTGHPGGQPQHF. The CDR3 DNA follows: TGTGCCAGTAGTATAGGGACGGGACATCCGGGGGGTCAGCCCCAGCATTTT.

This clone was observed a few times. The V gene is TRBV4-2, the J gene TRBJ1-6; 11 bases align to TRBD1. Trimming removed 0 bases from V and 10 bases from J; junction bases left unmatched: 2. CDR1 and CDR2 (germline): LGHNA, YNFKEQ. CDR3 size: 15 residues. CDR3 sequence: CASSQEGTGGSPLHF. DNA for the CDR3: TGTGCCAGCAGCCAAGAGGGGACAGGGGGATCACCCCTCCACTTT.

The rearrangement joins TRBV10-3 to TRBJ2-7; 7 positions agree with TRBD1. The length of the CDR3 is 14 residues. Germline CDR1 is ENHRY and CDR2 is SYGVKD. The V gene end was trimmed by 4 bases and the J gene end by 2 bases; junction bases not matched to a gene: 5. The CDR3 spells CAISGGQIAYEQYF. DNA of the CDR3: TGTGCCATCAGTGGGGGACAGATAGCCTACGAGCAGTACTTC.

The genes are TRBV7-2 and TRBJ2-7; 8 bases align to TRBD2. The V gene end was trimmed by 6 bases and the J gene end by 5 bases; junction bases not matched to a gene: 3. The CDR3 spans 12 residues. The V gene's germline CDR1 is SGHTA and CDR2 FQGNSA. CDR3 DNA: TGTGCCAGCAGAAGCGGGAGCGACGAGCAGTACTTC. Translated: CASRSGSDEQYF. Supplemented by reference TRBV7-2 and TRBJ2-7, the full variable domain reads GAGVSQSPSNKVTEKGKDVELRCDPISGHTALYWYRQSLGQGLEFLIYFQGNSAPDKSGLPSDRFSAERTGGSVSTLTIQRTQQEDSAVYLCASRSGSDEQYFGPGTRLTVT.

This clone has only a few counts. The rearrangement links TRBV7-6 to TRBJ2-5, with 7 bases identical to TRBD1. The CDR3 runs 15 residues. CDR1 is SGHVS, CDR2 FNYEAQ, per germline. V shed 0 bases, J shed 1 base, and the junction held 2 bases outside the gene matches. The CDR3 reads CASSLAGQLQETQYF. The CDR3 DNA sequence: TGTGCCAGCAGCTTAGCGGGACAGCTCCAAGAGACCCAGTACTTC.

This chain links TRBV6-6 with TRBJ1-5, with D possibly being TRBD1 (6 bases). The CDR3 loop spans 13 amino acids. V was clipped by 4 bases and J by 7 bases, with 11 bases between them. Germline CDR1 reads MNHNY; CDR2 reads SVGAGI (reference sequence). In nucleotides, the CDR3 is TGTGCCAGCAGTTTACAGGGCGGCCAGCCCCAGCATTTT. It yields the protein CASSLQGGQPQHF.

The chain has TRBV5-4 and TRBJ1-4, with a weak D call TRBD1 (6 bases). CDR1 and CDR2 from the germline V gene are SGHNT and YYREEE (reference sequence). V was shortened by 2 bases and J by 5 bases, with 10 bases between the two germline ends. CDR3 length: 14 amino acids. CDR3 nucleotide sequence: TGTGCCAGCAGCTTAGGGGGTAGGAATGAAAAACTGTTTTTT. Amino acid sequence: CASSLGGRNEKLFF.

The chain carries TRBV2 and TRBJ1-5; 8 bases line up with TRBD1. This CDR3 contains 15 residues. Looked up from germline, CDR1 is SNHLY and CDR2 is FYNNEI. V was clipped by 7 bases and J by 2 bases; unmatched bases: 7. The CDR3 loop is CASIATGVGNQPQHF. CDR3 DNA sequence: TGTGCCAGCATTGCGACAGGGGTTGGCAATCAGCCCCAGCATTTT.

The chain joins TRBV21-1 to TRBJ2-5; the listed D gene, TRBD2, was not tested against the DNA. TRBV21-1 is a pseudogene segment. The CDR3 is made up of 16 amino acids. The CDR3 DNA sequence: TGTGCCAGCAGCAAAGAGGCTAGCGGGGGTCGAGAGACCCAGTACTTC. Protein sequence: CASSKEASGGRETQYF.

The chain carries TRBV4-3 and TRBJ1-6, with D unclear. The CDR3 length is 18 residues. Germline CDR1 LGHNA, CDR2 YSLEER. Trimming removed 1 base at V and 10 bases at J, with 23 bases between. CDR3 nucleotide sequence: TGCGCCAGCAGCCAAGTAGTCGGTGGCGGGGAAAGTGGATCACCCCTCCACTTT. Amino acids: CASSQVVGGGESGSPLHF.

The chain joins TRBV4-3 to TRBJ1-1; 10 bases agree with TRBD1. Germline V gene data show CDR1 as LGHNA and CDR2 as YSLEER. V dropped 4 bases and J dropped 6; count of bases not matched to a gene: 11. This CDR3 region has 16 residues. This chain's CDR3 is CASSRSTTGGGAEAFF. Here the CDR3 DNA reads TGCGCCAGCAGCCGCAGCACGACAGGGGGCGGCGCTGAAGCTTTCTTT.

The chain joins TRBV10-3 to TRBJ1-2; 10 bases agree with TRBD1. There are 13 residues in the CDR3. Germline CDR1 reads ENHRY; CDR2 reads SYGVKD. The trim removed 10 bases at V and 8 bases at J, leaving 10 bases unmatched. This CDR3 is CASQAGTGDGYTF. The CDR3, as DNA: TGTGCCAGCCAAGCCGGGACAGGGGACGGCTACACCTTC.

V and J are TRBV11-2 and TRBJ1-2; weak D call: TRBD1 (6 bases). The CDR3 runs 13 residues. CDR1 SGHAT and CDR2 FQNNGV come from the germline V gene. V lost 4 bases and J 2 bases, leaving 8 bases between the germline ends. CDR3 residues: CASSSGQNYGYTF. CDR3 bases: TGTGCCAGCAGCTCTGGACAGAACTATGGCTACACCTTC. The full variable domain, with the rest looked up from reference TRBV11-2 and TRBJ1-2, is EAGVAQSPRYKIIEKRQSVAFWCNPISGHATLYWYQQILGQGPKLLIQFQNNGVVDDSQLPKDRFSAERLKGVDSTLKIQPAKLEDSAVYLCASSSGQNYGYTFGSGTRLTVV.

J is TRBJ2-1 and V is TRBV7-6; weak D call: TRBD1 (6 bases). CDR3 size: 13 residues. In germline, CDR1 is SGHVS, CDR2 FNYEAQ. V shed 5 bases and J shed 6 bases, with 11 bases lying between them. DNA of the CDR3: TGTGCCAGCAGCAAGGACAGCTTCAATGAGCAGTTCTTC. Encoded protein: CASSKDSFNEQFF.

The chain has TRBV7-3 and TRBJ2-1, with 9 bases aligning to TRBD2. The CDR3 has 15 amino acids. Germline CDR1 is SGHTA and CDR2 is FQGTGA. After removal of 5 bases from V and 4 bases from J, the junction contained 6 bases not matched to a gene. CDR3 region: CASSVAGVSYNEQFF. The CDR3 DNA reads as TGTGCCAGCAGCGTAGCGGGAGTTAGTTACAATGAGCAGTTCTTC.

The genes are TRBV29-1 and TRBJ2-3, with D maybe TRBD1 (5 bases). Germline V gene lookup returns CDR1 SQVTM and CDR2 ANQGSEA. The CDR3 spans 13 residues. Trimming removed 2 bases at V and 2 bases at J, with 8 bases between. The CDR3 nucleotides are TGCAGCGTTGAAAGGACACCCACAGATACGCAGTATTTT. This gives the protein CSVERTPTDTQYF.

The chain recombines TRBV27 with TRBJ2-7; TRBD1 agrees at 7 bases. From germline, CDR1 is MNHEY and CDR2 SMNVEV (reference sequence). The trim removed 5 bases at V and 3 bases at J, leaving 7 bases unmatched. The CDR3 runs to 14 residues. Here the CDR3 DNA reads TGTGCCAGCAGTCCCTCGGGACAGAGCTACGAGCAGTACTTC. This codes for CASSPSGQSYEQYF.